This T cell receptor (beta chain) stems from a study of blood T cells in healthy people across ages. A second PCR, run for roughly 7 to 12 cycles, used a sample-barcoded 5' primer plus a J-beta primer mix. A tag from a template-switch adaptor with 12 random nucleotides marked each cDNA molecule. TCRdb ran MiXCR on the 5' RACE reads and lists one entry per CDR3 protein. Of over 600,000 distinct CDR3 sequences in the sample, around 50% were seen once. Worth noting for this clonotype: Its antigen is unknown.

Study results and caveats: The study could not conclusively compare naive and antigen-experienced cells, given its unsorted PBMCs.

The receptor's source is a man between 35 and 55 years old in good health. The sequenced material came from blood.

The CDR3 protein is CASRRGLAGGTSTDTQYF. CDR3 DNA: TGTGCCAGCAGGAGGGGACTAGCGGGGGGTACTAGCACAGATACGCAGTATTTT. The V and J genes are TRBV6-1 and TRBJ2-3; 15 nucleotides align to TRBD2. Germline V gives CDR1 MNHNS, CDR2 SASEGT. The CDR3 contains 18 residues. V shed 6 bases and J 0 bases; nucleotides not matched to a gene: 7.